This entry concerns a single TCR beta chain. Antigen specificity is unknown. TCRdb's copy holds only in-frame clones and misses some; the assay was immunoSEQ multiplex PCR. The profile shows 15,000 to 20,000 clones, 45% to 60% of them singletons. The sample originates from a study of siplizumab effects on memory and regulatory T cells. Study in general: In pairs, mixed lymphocyte reactions were done either with siplizumab at 1 ug/mL or without any drug present. Study-wide findings and caveats: Siplizumab produced a significant reduction in alloreactive sequences that were traceable to unstimulated CD4+ memory cells. It was never confirmed that proliferating Tregs from siplizumab cultures were suppressive. An assignable naive or memory phenotype was lacking in roughly 75-95% of proliferating CD4+ or CD8+ clones.

A 37°C coculture lasting roughly six days was applied to the mixed lymphocyte reaction cells. Trimming removed 4 bases from V and 4 bases from J, with 18 bases in between. The CDR3 runs 15 residues. CDR1 is SGHNT, CDR2 YYREEE, per germline (reference sequence). The sample was CFSE-low (dividing) CD4+ T cells sorted from an allogeneic mixed lymphocyte reaction. V and J are TRBV5-4 and TRBJ2-7; no firm D call. This receptor was identified in a human donor in good health; the cells came from an allogeneic mixed lymphocyte reaction. The CDR3 coding sequence is TGTGCCAGCAGCCCCAGGCCACACTTGGGGTACGAGCAGTACTTC. Its translation is CASSPRPHLGYEQYF.